This TCR beta chain was sequenced for a study of cytomegalovirus exposure and HLA in healthy donors. The wider study: The roughly 100 million unique TCR beta sequences, from about 179 million T cells, were found by an earlier analysis. Findings of the study overall: Confirmation in vitro established that a few CMV-associated chains were specific for CMV antigens. As immune exposure information, only CMV serostatus was available.

Comment on this clone: The antigen remains unidentified.

The PCR ran on 60 Vbeta and 13 Jbeta primers. The protocol was immunoSEQ multiplex PCR, while the TCRdb copy is restricted to in-frame clones and leaves out a portion. The sample has around 70,000 clones, over 75% seen once. V was clipped by 1 base and J by 4 bases; unmatched bases: 3. Germline lookup yields CDR1 SGHRS and CDR2 YFSETQ. The CDR3 totals 16 residues. Sequencing used PBMCs. The J gene is TRBJ2-1, the V gene TRBV5-1; 12 bases align to TRBD2. This receptor was identified in a human donor in good health. The CDR3 loop is CASSLQGLAGYNEQFF. CDR3 sequence (DNA): TGCGCCAGCAGCTTGCAAGGACTAGCGGGGTACAATGAGCAGTTCTTC.